This T cell receptor (beta chain) was recorded in a study of CD8 T cells in Susac syndrome. The CDR3 is made up of 12 amino acids. V gave up 7 bases and J gave up 4 bases, with 10 bases separating them. RNA, at roughly 0.45 to 1 ug, was reverse transcribed with random hexamers. MiXCR was run by TCRdb on the immunoSEQ multiplex PCR reads, yielding one entry per CDR3 protein. Counted here are about 120,000 distinct CDR3 sequences, 85% to 95% occurring once; the ten biggest clones make up about 0.28%. CD8+ and CD4+ T cells taken from blood had their TCR beta sequenced. This clonotype was obtained from a human donor with Susac syndrome. The source material was CD8+ T cells from PBMCs. V and J are TRBV12-3 or TRBV12-4 and TRBJ1-1, with D unresolved. CDR3 sequence (DNA): TGTGCCAGCAAACACACCGGCACTGAAGCTTTCTTT. This codes for CASKHTGTEAFF.